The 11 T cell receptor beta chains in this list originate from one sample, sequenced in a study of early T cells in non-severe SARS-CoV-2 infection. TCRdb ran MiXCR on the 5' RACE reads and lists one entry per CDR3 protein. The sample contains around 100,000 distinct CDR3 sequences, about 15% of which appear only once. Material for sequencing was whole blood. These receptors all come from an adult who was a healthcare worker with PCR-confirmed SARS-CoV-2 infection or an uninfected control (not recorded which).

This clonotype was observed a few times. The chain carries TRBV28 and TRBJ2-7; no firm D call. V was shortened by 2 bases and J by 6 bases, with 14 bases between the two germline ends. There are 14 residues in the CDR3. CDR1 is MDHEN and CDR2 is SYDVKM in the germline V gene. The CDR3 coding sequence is TGTGCCAGCAGTTTAGTTCCGGGTATCGGCGAGCAGTACTTC. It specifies CASSLVPGIGEQYF.

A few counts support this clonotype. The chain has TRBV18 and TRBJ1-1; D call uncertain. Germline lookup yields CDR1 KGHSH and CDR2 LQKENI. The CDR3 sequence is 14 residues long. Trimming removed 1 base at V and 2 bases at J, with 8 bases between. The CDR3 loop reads CASSPLGVNTEAFF. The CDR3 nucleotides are TGTGCCAGCTCACCACTCGGGGTAAACACTGAAGCTTTCTTT.

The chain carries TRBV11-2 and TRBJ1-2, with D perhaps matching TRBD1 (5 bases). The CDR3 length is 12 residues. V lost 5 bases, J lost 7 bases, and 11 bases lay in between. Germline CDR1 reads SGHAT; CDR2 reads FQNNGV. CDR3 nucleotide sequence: TGTGCCAGCAGCCCCCAGGGTTCTGGCTACACCTTC. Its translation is CASSPQGSGYTF.

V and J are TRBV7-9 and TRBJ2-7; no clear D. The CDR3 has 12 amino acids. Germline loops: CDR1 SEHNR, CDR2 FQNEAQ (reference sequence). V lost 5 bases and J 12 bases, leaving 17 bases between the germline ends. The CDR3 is CASSAVPDGRYF. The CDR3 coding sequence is TGTGCCAGCAGCGCGGTCCCCGACGGTCGGTACTTC.

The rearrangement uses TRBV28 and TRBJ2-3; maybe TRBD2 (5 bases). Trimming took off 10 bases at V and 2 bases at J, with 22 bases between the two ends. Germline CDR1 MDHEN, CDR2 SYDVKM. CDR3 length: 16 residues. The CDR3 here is CATRTTSSGYTDTQYF. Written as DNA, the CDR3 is TGTGCCACCCGAACGACATCAAGCGGATACACAGATACGCAGTATTTT.

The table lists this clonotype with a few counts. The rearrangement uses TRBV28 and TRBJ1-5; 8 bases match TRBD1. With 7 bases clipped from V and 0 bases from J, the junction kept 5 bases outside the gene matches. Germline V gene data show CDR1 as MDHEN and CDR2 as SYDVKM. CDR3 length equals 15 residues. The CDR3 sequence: CASNTGGFSNQPQHF. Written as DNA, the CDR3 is TGTGCCAGCAATACAGGGGGTTTTAGCAATCAGCCCCAGCATTTT.

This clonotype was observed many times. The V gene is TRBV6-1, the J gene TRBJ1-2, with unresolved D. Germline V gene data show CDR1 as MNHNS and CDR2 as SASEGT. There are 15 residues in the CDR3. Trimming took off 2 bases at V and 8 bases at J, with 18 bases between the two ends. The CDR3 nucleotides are TGTGCCAGCAGTGAACCCGCCAGCGGGGAAGGAGGCTACACCTTC. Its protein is CASSEPASGEGGYTF.

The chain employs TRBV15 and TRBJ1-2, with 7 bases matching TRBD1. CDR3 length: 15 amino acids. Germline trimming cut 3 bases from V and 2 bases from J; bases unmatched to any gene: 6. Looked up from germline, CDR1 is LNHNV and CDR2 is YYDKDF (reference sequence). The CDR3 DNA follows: TGTGCCACCAGCAGGACTATGGACAGGAACTATGGCTACACCTTC. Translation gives CATSRTMDRNYGYTF.

For the CDR3, the DNA is TGTGCCAGCAGCCTTAACAGGGGTCTGGATCCAAGGTCTGGAAACACCATATATTTT. Amino acid sequence: CASSLNRGLDPRSGNTIYF. V is TRBV7-2 and J is TRBJ1-3; 7 nucleotides line up with TRBD1. V lost 5 bases to trimming and J lost 1 base; unmatched junction nucleotides: 17. The CDR3 runs to 19 residues. Germline assignment: CDR1 SGHTA and CDR2 FQGNSA.

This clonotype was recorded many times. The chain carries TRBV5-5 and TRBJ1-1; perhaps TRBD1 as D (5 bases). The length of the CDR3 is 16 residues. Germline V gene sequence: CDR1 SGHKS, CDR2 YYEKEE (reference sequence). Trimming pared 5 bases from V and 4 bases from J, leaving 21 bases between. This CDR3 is CASSTIMTASTTEAFF. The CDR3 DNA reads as TGTGCCAGCAGTACTATTATGACAGCATCGACCACTGAAGCTTTCTTT. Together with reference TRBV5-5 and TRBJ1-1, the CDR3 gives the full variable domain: DAGVTQSPTHLIKTRGQQVTLRCSPISGHKSVSWYQQVLGQGPQFIFQYYEKEERGRGNFPDRFSARQFPNYSSELNVNALLLGDSALYLCASSTIMTASTTEAFFGQGTRLTVV.

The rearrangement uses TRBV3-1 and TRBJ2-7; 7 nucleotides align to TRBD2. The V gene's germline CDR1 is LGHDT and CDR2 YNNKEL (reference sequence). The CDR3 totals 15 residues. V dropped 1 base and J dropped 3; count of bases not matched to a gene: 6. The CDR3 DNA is TGTGCCAGCAGCCAAGGGCCAGCGGGAATCTACGAGCAGTACTTC. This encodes CASSQGPAGIYEQYF.